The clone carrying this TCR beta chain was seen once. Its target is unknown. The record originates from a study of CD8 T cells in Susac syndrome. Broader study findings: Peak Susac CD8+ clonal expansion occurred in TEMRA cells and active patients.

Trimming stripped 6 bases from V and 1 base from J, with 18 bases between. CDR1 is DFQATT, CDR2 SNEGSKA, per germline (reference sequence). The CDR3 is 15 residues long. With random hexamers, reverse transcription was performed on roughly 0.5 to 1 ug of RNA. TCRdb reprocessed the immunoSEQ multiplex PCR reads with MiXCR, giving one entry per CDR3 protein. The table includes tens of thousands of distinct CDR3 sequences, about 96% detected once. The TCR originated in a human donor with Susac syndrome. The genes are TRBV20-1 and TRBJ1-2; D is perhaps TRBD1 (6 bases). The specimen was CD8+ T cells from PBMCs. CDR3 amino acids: CSARPWGGINYGYTF. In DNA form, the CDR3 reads TGCAGTGCCCGGCCCTGGGGGGGCATTAACTATGGCTACACCTTC.